A single sample gave rise to the 6 T cell receptor beta chains below, sequenced in a study of T cells after yellow fever vaccination. Each CDR3 protein is one row after TCRdb ran MiXCR on the 5' RACE reads. The sample includes 500,000 to 650,000 distinct CDR3 sequences, about 15% of them seen just once. Sequencing used PBMCs, obtained 5 days after the first yellow fever vaccination. These receptors were obtained from a man between 18 and 29 years old who received the YFV17D yellow fever vaccine.

In its sample, this clonotype was seen a few times. The chain couples TRBV4-3 to TRBJ2-3; 8 positions match TRBD1. The V gene's germline CDR1 is LGHNA and CDR2 YSLEER. V lost 1 base and J lost 6; bases outside the gene matches: 18. This CDR3 has 19 residues. The CDR3 DNA is TGCGCCAGCAGCCAAGGACTTAAGGGCCAGACAGGGGTCAGGGATACGCAGTATTTT. Translating gives CASSQGLKGQTGVRDTQYF.

The V call is TRBV5-6, the J call TRBJ2-1, with D uncertain. The CDR3 has 15 amino acids. The V end lost 0 bases, the J end lost 7 bases, and 14 bases lay between the germline ends. Germline lookup yields CDR1 SGHDT and CDR2 YYEEEE. CDR3 in amino acids: CASSLGFEIPNEQFF. CDR3 DNA: TGTGCCAGCAGCTTGGGCTTTGAGATCCCAAATGAGCAGTTCTTC.

J is TRBJ2-1 and V is TRBV27, with 7 nucleotides matching TRBD1. CDR1 is MNHEY and CDR2 is SMNVEV in the germline V gene (reference sequence). The CDR3 extends over 14 amino acids. V shed 3 bases and J 8 bases; nucleotides not matched to a gene: 7. CDR3 loop: CASSFLDRRDEQFF. CDR3 DNA sequence: TGTGCCAGCAGTTTTCTGGACAGGCGGGATGAGCAGTTCTTC.

This clonotype was observed many times. This chain joins TRBV27 and TRBJ2-7; 7 bases are a match to TRBD1. The germline CDR1 and CDR2 sequences are MNHEY and SMNVEV (reference sequence). The trim removed 9 bases at V and 0 bases at J, leaving 5 bases unmatched. The CDR3 consists of 13 residues. For the CDR3, the DNA is TGTGCCAGTTGGACAGGTAGCTCCTACGAGCAGTACTTC. It specifies CASWTGSSYEQYF.

This clonotype was detected only a few times. J is TRBJ2-5 and V is TRBV29-1; D is perhaps TRBD1 (6 bases). Looked up from germline, CDR1 is SQVTM and CDR2 is ANQGSEA. Trimming took 1 base from V and 4 from J, leaving 7 bases between them. The CDR3 is 12 amino acids. CDR3 in amino acids: CSVEGDIETQYF. The DNA of the CDR3 is TGCAGCGTTGAAGGGGACATAGAGACCCAGTACTTC.

The V call is TRBV10-3, the J call TRBJ1-2; D gene unclear. The CDR3 loop spans 14 amino acids. The germline V and J ends were trimmed by 0 bases and 4 bases, with 9 bases remaining between them. Germline CDR1 is ENHRY and CDR2 is SYGVKD. The CDR3 nucleotides are TGTGCCATCAGTGAGTCGGTGCGGCTCTATGGCTACACCTTC. It yields the protein CAISESVRLYGYTF.